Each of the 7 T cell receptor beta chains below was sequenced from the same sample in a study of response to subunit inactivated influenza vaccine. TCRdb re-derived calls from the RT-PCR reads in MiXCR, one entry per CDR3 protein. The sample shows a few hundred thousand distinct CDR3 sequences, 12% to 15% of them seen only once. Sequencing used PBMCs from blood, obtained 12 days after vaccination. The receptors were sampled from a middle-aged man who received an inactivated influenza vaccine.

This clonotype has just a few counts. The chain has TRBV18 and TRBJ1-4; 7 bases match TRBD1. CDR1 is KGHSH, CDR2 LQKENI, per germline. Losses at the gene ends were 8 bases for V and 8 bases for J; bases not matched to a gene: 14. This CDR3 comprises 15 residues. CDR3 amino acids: CASTPRQGLSEKLFF. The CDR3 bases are TGTGCCAGCACGCCCCGACAGGGCCTCTCCGAAAAACTGTTTTTT.

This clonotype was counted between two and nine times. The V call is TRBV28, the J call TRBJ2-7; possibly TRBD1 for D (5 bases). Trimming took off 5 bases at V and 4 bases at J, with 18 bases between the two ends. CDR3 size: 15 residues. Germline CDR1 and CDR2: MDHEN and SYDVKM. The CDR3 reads CASSPFDRAYYEQYF. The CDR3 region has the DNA TGTGCCAGCAGTCCCTTTGACAGAGCCTATTACGAGCAGTACTTC.

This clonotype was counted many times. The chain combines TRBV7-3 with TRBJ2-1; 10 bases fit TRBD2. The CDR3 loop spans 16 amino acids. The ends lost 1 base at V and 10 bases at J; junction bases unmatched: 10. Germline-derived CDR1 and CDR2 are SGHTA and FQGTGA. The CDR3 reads CASSLMGSGRALEQFF. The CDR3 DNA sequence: TGTGCCAGCAGCTTAATGGGGAGCGGGAGGGCCTTAGAGCAGTTCTTC.

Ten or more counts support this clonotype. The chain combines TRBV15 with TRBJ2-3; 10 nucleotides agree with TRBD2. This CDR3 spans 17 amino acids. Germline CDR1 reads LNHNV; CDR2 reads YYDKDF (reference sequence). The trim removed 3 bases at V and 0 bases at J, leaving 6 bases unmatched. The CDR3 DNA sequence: TGTGCCACCAGCAGTACCCCGGGACTAGCGAGCACAGATACGCAGTATTTT. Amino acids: CATSSTPGLASTDTQYF.

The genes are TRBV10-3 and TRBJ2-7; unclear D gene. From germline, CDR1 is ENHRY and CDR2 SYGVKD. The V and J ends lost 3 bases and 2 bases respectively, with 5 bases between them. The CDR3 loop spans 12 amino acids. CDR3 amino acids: CAISDYPYEQYF. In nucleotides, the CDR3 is TGTGCCATCAGTGATTACCCCTACGAGCAGTACTTC.

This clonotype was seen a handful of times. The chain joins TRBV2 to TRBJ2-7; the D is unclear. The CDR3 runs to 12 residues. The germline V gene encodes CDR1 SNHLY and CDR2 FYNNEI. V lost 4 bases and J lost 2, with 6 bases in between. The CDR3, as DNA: TGTGCCAGCAGTGTCCCAACCTACGAGCAGTACTTC. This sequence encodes CASSVPTYEQYF.

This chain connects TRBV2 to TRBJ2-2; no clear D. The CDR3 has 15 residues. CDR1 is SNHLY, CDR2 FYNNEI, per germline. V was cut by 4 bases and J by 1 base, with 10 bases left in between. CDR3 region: CASSVVALNTGELFF. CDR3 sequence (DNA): TGTGCCAGCAGTGTGGTCGCCTTGAACACCGGGGAGCTGTTTTTT.